One sample yielded the 8 T cell receptor beta chains listed below, sequenced in a study of cytomegalovirus exposure and HLA in healthy donors. A multiplex PCR was run with 60 Vbeta primers and 13 Jbeta primers. Clones were sequenced by immunoSEQ multiplex PCR, and TCRdb holds only the in-frame ones, with some missing. Found here are 45,000 to 55,000 clones; the top ten clones hold 20% to 30%. Sequenced input: PBMCs. These receptors were collected from a man between 35 and 55 years old in good health and CMV-seropositive.

The V gene is TRBV9, the J gene TRBJ2-7; 9 bases are a match to TRBD1. The germline V gene encodes CDR1 SGDLS and CDR2 YYNGEE. V lost 0 bases, J lost 5 bases, and 0 bases stayed unmatched. CDR3 length: 13 amino acids. The CDR3 region has the DNA TGTGCCAGCAGCGTAGGGACAGGGGACGAGCAGTACTTC. Its protein is CASSVGTGDEQYF.

The chain has TRBV6-5 and TRBJ2-7; 7 bases match TRBD1. J lost 7 bases, V lost 6 bases, and 9 bases had no gene match. Germline V gene data show CDR1 as MNHEY and CDR2 as SVGAGI. The CDR3 runs to 13 residues. This CDR3 reads CASRRDSLGEQYF. CDR3 DNA: TGTGCCAGCAGGAGGGACAGCCTAGGGGAGCAGTACTTC.

The chain has TRBV19 and TRBJ2-1, with 11 bases lining up with TRBD2. V dropped 9 bases and J dropped 4; count of bases not matched to a gene: 5. This CDR3 contains 14 residues. CDR1 is LNHDA, CDR2 SQIVND, per germline (reference sequence). CDR3 coding DNA: TGTGCCAGCACTAGCGGGAGACGATACAATGAGCAGTTCTTC. Translation gives CASTSGRRYNEQFF.

In regard to this clone: This sample also contains other DNA sequences that code for the same CDR3. The chain is built from TRBV30 and TRBJ1-5; 8 positions match TRBD1. This CDR3 comprises 19 residues. Germline V gene lookup returns CDR1 GTSNPN and CDR2 SVGIG (reference sequence). The trim removed 7 bases at V and 0 bases at J, leaving 20 bases unmatched. The CDR3 region is CASPHGQGQGFYSNQPQHF. CDR3 nucleotides: TGTGCCTCCCCCCACGGTCAAGGACAGGGCTTCTATAGCAATCAGCCCCAGCATTTT.

V usage is TRBV5-1 and J usage is TRBJ2-1; 8 bases map to TRBD2. Losses at the gene ends were 5 bases for V and 7 bases for J; bases not matched to a gene: 8. The CDR3 extends over 14 amino acids. Germline CDR1 and CDR2: SGHRS and YFSETQ. CDR3 in DNA: TGCGCCAGCAGTCTGAGCGGGAGTTTGAATGAGCAGTTCTTC. Amino acid sequence: CASSLSGSLNEQFF.

V and J are TRBV4-3 and TRBJ2-7, with TRBD2 identical over 10 bases. Unmatched junction bases numbered 3, after V lost 0 bases and J lost 4 bases. Germline V CDR1 and CDR2: LGHNA, YSLEER. The CDR3 runs 15 residues. CDR3 DNA sequence: TGCGCCAGCAGCCAAGAGACTAGCGGGTCTTACGAGCAGTACTTC. Amino acids: CASSQETSGSYEQYF.

This chain connects TRBV30 to TRBJ1-2; 8 bases are shared with TRBD1. The CDR3 length is 12 residues. V trimming: 6 bases; J trimming: 8 bases; junction bases outside the gene matches: 8. The germline CDR1 and CDR2 sequences are GTSNPN and SVGIG (reference sequence). In nucleotides, the CDR3 is TGTGCCTGCCCGCAGGGGGCGCGAGGCTACACCTTC. This sequence encodes CACPQGARGYTF.

The chain carries TRBV28 and TRBJ1-3, with D unresolved. The CDR3 is made up of 15 amino acids. V lost 2 bases and J 4 bases, leaving 12 bases between the germline ends. Germline CDR1 reads MDHEN; CDR2 reads SYDVKM. CDR3 in DNA: TGTGCCAGCAGTTTAGTCCCAGGTTTAGGAAACACCATATATTTT. Amino acid sequence: CASSLVPGLGNTIYF.